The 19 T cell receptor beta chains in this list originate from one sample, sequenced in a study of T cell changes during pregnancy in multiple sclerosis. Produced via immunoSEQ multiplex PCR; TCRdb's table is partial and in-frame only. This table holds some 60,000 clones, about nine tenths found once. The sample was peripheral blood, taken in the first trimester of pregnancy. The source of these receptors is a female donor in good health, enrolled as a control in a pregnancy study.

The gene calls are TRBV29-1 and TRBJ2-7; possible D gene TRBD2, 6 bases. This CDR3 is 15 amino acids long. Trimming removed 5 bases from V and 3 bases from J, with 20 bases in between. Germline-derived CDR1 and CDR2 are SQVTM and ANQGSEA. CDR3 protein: CSVSGGSGGFYEQYF. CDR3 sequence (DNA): TGCAGCGTTTCCGGGGGATCAGGCGGGTTCTACGAGCAGTACTTC.

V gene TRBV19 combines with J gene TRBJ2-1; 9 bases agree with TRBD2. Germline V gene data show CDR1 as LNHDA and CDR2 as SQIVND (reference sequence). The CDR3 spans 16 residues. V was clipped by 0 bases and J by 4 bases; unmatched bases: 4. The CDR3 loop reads CASSIEGTSWYNEQFF. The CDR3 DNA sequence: TGTGCCAGTAGTATAGAAGGGACTAGCTGGTACAATGAGCAGTTCTTC.

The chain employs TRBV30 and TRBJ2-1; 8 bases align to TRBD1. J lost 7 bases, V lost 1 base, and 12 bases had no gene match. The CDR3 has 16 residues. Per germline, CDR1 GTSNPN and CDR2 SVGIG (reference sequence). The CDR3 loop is CAWSGPPGGLDNEQFF. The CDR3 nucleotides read TGTGCCTGGAGTGGCCCGCCAGGGGGCCTTGATAATGAGCAGTTCTTC. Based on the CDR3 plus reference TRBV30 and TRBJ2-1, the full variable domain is SQTIHQWPATLVQPVGSPLSLECTVEGTSNPNLYWYRQAAGRGLQLLFYSVGIGQISSEVPQNLSASRPQDRQFILSSKKLLLSDSGFYLCAWSGPPGGLDNEQFFGPGTRLTVL.

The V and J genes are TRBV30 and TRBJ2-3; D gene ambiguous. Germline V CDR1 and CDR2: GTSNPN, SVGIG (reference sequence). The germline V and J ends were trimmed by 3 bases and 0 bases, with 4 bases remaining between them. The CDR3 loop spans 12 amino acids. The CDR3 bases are TGTGCCTGGAGGGCTAGCACAGATACGCAGTATTTT. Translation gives CAWRASTDTQYF.

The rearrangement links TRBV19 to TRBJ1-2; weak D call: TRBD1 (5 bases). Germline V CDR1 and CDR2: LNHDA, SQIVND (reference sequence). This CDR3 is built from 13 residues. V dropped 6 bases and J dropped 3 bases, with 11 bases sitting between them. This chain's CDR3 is CASRGEGYYGYTF. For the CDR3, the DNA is TGTGCCAGTAGAGGGGAGGGGTACTATGGCTACACCTTC. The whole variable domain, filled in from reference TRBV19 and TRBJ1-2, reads DGGITQSPKYLFRKEGQNVTLSCEQNLNHDAMYWYRQDPGQGLRLIYYSQIVNDFQKGDIAEGYSVSREKKESFPLTVTSAQKNPTAFYLCASRGEGYYGYTFGSGTRLTVV.

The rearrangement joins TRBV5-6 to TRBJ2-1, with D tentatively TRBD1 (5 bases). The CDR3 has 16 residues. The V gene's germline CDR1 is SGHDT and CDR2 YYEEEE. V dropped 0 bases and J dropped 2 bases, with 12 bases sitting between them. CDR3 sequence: CASSLVRTPTYNEQFF. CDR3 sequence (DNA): TGTGCCAGCAGCTTGGTCCGGACACCTACCTACAATGAGCAGTTCTTC.

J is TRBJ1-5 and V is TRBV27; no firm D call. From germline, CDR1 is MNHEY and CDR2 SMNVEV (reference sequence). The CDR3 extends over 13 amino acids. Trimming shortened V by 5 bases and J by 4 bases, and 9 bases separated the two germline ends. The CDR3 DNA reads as TGTGCCAGCAGTCTCAGTTATAATCAGCCCCAGCATTTT. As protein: CASSLSYNQPQHF.

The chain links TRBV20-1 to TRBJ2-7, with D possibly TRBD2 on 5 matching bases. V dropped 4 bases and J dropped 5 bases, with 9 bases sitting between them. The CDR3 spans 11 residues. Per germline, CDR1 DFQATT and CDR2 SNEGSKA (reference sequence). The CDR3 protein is CSAIERDEQYF. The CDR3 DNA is TGCAGTGCTATCGAGAGGGACGAGCAGTACTTC.

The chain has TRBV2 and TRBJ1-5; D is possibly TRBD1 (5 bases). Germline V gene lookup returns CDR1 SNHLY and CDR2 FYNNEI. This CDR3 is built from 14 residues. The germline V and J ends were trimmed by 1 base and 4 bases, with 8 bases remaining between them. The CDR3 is CASSEDRMNQPQHF. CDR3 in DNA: TGTGCCAGCAGTGAAGACAGGATGAATCAGCCCCAGCATTTT.

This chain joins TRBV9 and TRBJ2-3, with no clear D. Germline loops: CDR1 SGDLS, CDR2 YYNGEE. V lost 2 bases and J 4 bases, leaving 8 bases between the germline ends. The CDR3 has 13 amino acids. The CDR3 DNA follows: TGTGCCAGCAGCGTCCGACTGGCAGATACGCAGTATTTT. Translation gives CASSVRLADTQYF.

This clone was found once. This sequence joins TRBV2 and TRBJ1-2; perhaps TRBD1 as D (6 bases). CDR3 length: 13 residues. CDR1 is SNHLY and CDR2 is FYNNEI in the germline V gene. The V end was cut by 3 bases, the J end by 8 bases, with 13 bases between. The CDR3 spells CASSDRGRKGYTF. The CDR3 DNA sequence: TGTGCCAGCAGTGACAGGGGTAGGAAGGGCTACACCTTC. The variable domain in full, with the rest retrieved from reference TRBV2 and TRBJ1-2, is EPEVTQTPSHQVTQMGQEVILRCVPISNHLYFYWYRQILGQKVEFLVSFYNNEISEKSEIFDDQFSVERPDGSNFTLKIRSTKLEDSAMYFCASSDRGRKGYTFGSGTRLTVV.

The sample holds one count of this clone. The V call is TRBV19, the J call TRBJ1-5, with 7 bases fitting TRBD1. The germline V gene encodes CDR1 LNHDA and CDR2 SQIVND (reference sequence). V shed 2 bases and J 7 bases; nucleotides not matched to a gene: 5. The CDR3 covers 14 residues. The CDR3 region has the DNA TGTGCCAGTAGTATAAGACAGGGTGGACAGCCCCAGCATTTT. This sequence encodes CASSIRQGGQPQHF.

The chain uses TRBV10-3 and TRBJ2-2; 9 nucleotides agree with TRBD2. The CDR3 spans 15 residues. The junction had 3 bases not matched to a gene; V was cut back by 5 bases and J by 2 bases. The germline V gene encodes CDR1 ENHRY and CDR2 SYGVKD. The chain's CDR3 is CAISLREGNTGELFF. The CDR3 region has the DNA TGTGCCATCAGTCTGCGGGAGGGCAACACCGGGGAGCTGTTTTTT.

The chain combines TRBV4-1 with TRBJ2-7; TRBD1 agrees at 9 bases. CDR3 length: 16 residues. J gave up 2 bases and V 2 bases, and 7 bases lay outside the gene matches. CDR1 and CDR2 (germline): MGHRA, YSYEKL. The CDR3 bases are TGCGCCAGCAGCCAATACAGGGGGCCACTTGCCTACGAGCAGTACTTC. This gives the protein CASSQYRGPLAYEQYF.

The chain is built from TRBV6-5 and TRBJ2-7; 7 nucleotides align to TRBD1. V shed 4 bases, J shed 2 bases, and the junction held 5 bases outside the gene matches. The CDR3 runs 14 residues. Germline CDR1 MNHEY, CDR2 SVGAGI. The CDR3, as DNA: TGTGCCAGCAGTTTCCGGGACAGCCCCTACGAGCAGTACTTC. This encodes CASSFRDSPYEQYF.

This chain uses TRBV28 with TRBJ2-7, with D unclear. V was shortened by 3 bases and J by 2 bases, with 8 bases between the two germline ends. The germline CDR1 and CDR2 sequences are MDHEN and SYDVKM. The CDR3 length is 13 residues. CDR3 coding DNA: TGTGCCAGCAGTTTGGCGGTTCCCTACGAGCAGTACTTC. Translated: CASSLAVPYEQYF.

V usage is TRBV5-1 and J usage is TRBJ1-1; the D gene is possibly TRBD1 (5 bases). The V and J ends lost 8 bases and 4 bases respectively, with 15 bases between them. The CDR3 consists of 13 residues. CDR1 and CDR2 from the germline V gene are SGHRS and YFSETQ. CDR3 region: CASSLGQSTEAFF. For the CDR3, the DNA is TGCGCCAGTTCCCTGGGGCAGAGCACTGAAGCTTTCTTT.

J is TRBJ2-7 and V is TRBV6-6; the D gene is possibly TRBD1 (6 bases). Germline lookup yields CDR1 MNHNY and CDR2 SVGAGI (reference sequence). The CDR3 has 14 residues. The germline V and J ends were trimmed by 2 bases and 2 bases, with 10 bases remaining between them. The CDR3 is CASSYLDSTYEQYF. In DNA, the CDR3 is TGTGCCAGCAGTTACCTGGACAGCACCTACGAGCAGTACTTC.

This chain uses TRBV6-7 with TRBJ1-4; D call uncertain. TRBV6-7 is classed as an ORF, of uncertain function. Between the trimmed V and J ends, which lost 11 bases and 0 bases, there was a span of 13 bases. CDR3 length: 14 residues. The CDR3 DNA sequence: TGTGCCCATATCAGGATTGCAACTAATGAAAAACTGTTTTTT. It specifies CAHIRIATNEKLFF.